The entry below gives a single T cell receptor (beta chain) sequence along with its context. What it binds is unknown. The data were obtained in a study of blood T cells in healthy people across ages. Findings of the study overall: Unsorted PBMCs blocked a conclusive comparison of naive and antigen-experienced cells.

The junction had 4 bases not matched to a gene; V was cut back by 2 bases and J by 5 bases. The CDR3 length is 15 residues. Per germline, CDR1 SGHTA and CDR2 FQGTGA. The authors ran a second PCR of 7 to 11 cycles using a sample-barcoded 5' primer and a J-beta primer mix. Each cDNA molecule received a tag from a template-switch adaptor that had 12 random nucleotides. TCRdb reprocessed the 5' RACE reads via MiXCR and lists one record per CDR3 protein. The data show 600,000 to 850,000 distinct CDR3 sequences, roughly two fifths seen once. The sequenced sample was blood. This receptor was taken from a woman aged 55-75 years in good health. The gene calls are TRBV7-3 and TRBJ2-3, with 10 bases aligning to TRBD2. CDR3 residues: CASSLERGGLDTQYF. CDR3 sequence (DNA): TGTGCCAGCAGCTTAGAGCGGGGGGGCTTAGATACGCAGTATTTT.